Below are 2 T cell receptor beta chains sequenced from a single sample in a study of blood T cells in healthy people across ages. Then a second PCR, running roughly 7 to 11 cycles, was carried out with a sample-barcoded 5' primer and a J-beta primer mix. TCRdb processed the 5' RACE reads anew with MiXCR; each CDR3 protein has one entry. Of about 1.8 million distinct CDR3 sequences listed, less than 50% are singletons. The sequenced sample consisted of blood. The receptor set was obtained from a woman aged 40 to 49 in good health.

The genes are TRBV3-1 and TRBJ2-6, with D hard to call. The CDR3 consists of 18 residues. The germline gives CDR1 LGHDT, CDR2 YNNKEL (reference sequence). Trimming left V 0 bases short and J 4 bases short, with 16 bases between. CDR3 in amino acids: CASSQEELKIRGANVLTF. The CDR3 nucleotides read TGTGCCAGCAGCCAAGAGGAATTAAAAATCCGGGGGGCCAACGTCCTGACTTTC.

This clonotype appeared a few times. The chain is built from TRBV29-1 and TRBJ2-7, with TRBD1 identical over 9 bases. Germline V CDR1 and CDR2: SQVTM, ANQGSEA. The ends lost 6 bases at V and 3 bases at J; junction bases unmatched: 12. The CDR3 consists of 15 residues. The CDR3 sequence is CSVGLQTGGIYEQYF. The CDR3 coding sequence is TGCAGCGTCGGACTCCAGACAGGGGGTATCTACGAGCAGTACTTC.